What follows are 16 T cell receptor beta chains derived from one specimen sequenced in a study of T cell changes during pregnancy in multiple sclerosis (dated by TCRdb to between 2019 and 2020). The method was the immunoSEQ multiplex PCR assay. TCRdb mirrors the immuneACCESS table, restricted to in-frame sequences. Some clones are absent from its copies; in checked studies, under half trace to an unresolved V gene, and the reason for the others is unknown. This sample has 55,000 to 70,000 clones in its table, and 93% of those were observed once. Approximately 0.36% of the sample comes from the top ten. The material was CD4+ T cells from peripheral blood mononuclear cells, obtained before pregnancy. These receptor sequences come from a female donor with multiple sclerosis, enrolled in a pregnancy study.

The gene calls are TRBV23-1 and TRBJ2-7, with a tentative D call TRBD2 (5 bases). TRBV23-1 is an open reading frame, and its role is uncertain. The CDR3 consists of 16 residues. V lost 0 bases and J lost 2, with 14 bases in between. The CDR3 spells CASSQSARRIAYEQYF. The CDR3 nucleotides are TGCGCCAGCAGTCAATCTGCCCGGAGGATCGCCTACGAGCAGTACTTC.

The V gene is TRBV19, the J gene TRBJ2-1; the D is unclear. Germline V gene lookup returns CDR1 LNHDA and CDR2 SQIVND (reference sequence). The CDR3 is made up of 15 amino acids. V lost 6 bases and J 6 bases, leaving 18 bases between the germline ends. CDR3 nucleotides: TGTGCCAGTAGCATGACTGCATGGTCGGGCAATGAGCAGTTCTTC. Translated, it gives CASSMTAWSGNEQFF.

This clone was found a few times. This chain links TRBV7-9 with TRBJ2-1, with D possibly being TRBD2 (6 bases). Trimming took off 6 bases at V and 1 base at J, with 10 bases between the two ends. This CDR3 has 14 residues. CDR1 and CDR2 (germline): SEHNR, FQNEAQ (reference sequence). CDR3 in amino acids: CASRAGNSYNEQFF. DNA for the CDR3: TGTGCCAGCAGGGCGGGAAATTCCTACAATGAGCAGTTCTTC.

This chain connects TRBV19 to TRBJ2-5; maybe TRBD2 (6 bases). Per the germline V gene, CDR1 is LNHDA and CDR2 is SQIVND (reference sequence). Trimming stripped 5 bases from V and 5 bases from J, with 12 bases between. This CDR3 has 13 residues. The CDR3 loop reads CASSQVGRETQYF. The CDR3 DNA is TGTGCCAGTAGTCAGGTGGGGAGGGAGACCCAGTACTTC.

V gene TRBV18 combines with J gene TRBJ2-3; 9 positions agree with TRBD2. J lost 0 bases, V lost 3 bases, and 4 bases had no gene match. This CDR3 spans 16 amino acids. Germline CDR1 and CDR2: KGHSH and LQKENI. CDR3 sequence reads: CASSPTSGPSTDTQYF. In nucleotides, the CDR3 is TGTGCCAGCTCACCGACTAGCGGCCCTAGCACAGATACGCAGTATTTT. The full variable domain, rest sourced from reference TRBV18 and TRBJ2-3, is NAGVMQNPRHLVRRRGQEARLRCSPMKGHSHVYWYRQLPEEGLKFMVYLQKENIIDESGMPKERFSAEFPKEGPSILRIQQVVRGDSAAYFCASSPTSGPSTDTQYFGPGTRLTVL.

The chain's CDR3 is CASKVGSGEIYEQYF. CDR3 coding DNA: TGTGCCAGCAAAGTTGGGAGCGGGGAAATCTACGAGCAGTACTTC. The genes are TRBV27 and TRBJ2-7, with TRBD2 matching over 7 bases. This CDR3 is built from 15 residues. Germline trimming cut 7 bases from V and 3 bases from J; bases unmatched to any gene: 12. Germline CDR1 reads MNHEY; CDR2 reads SMNVEV (reference sequence).

The chain has TRBV5-6 and TRBJ2-7, with D tentatively TRBD1 (5 bases). Germline V CDR1 and CDR2: SGHDT, YYEEEE. The CDR3 has 14 amino acids. Trimming cost V 4 bases and J 6 bases, with 17 bases left between them. The CDR3 bases are TGTGCCAGCAGCCTCGGATCGGTCAGGGTCGAGCAGTACTTC. This gives the protein CASSLGSVRVEQYF.

V usage is TRBV7-9 and J usage is TRBJ2-1, with D perhaps TRBD2 (6 bases). The V end was cut by 2 bases, the J end by 9 bases, with 20 bases between. Germline CDR1 is SEHNR and CDR2 is FQNEAQ (reference sequence). This CDR3 contains 16 residues. Here the CDR3 DNA reads TGTGCCAGCAGCTTAAGGCTAGCGCGACGTTCGGGTGAGCAGTTCTTC. This codes for CASSLRLARRSGEQFF.

The chain links TRBV5-5 to TRBJ1-2; D is perhaps TRBD1 (6 bases). This CDR3 spans 13 amino acids. The V end lost 3 bases, the J end lost 5 bases, and 11 bases lay between the germline ends. The V gene's germline CDR1 is SGHKS and CDR2 YYEKEE (reference sequence). The CDR3 DNA follows: TGTGCCAGCAGCTCCGGACAGAGATATGGCTACACCTTC. It codes for CASSSGQRYGYTF.

V and J are TRBV28 and TRBJ1-5, with D unresolved. In germline, CDR1 is MDHEN, CDR2 SYDVKM. The CDR3 covers 12 residues. The ends were cut back, 5 bases at V and 5 bases at J, with 7 bases in the middle. The CDR3 sequence is CASSPPDQPQHF. In nucleotides, the CDR3 is TGTGCCAGCAGTCCGCCGGATCAGCCCCAGCATTTT.

This clone turned up a few times. The chain couples TRBV2 to TRBJ2-1; 10 bases fit TRBD1. Germline CDR1 is SNHLY and CDR2 is FYNNEI. There are 15 residues in the CDR3. The J segment lost 3 bases and the V segment lost 6 bases, leaving 5 bases of the junction unmatched. The CDR3 sequence: CASRARTGGYNEQFF. The CDR3 DNA follows: TGTGCCAGCAGGGCAAGGACAGGGGGCTACAATGAGCAGTTCTTC. Full variable domain (missing parts from reference TRBV2 and TRBJ2-1): EPEVTQTPSHQVTQMGQEVILRCVPISNHLYFYWYRQILGQKVEFLVSFYNNEISEKSEIFDDQFSVERPDGSNFTLKIRSTKLEDSAMYFCASRARTGGYNEQFFGPGTRLTVL.

The chain links TRBV7-2 to TRBJ1-2; a weak D match, TRBD1 (5 bases). With 1 base removed from V and 14 bases from J, the gap between germline ends came to 11 bases. The CDR3 extends over 11 amino acids. Germline V gene sequence: CDR1 SGHTA, CDR2 FQGNSA. The CDR3 region is CASSLGGTATF. CDR3 coding DNA: TGTGCCAGCAGCTTAGGCGGGACCGCAACCTTC.

The V call is TRBV18, the J call TRBJ2-1; 12 bases align to TRBD1. This CDR3 spans 15 amino acids. Germline CDR1 is KGHSH and CDR2 is LQKENI. V shed 3 bases, J shed 7 bases, and the junction held 4 bases outside the gene matches. As DNA, the CDR3 is TGTGCCAGCTCACCGGGACAGGGGGCGTCGAATGAGCAGTTCTTC. As protein: CASSPGQGASNEQFF.

This chain joins TRBV11-2 and TRBJ2-7, with TRBD2 matching 11 bases. J lost 9 bases, V lost 2 bases, and 9 bases had no gene match. The germline V gene has CDR1 SGHAT and CDR2 FQNNGV. The CDR3 covers 15 residues. The CDR3 nucleotides are TGTGCCAGCAGCTTATTAGCGGGAGGGGCTCAGGGGCAGTACTTC. It encodes CASSLLAGGAQGQYF.

V usage is TRBV30 and J usage is TRBJ2-3; tentative D call: TRBD1 (5 bases). The germline gives CDR1 GTSNPN, CDR2 SVGIG (reference sequence). The ends were cut back, 5 bases at V and 7 bases at J, with 13 bases in the middle. This CDR3 is built from 12 residues. Here the CDR3 reads CAWGPKGNTQYF. As DNA, the CDR3 is TGTGCCTGGGGTCCCAAGGGGAATACGCAGTATTTT. The whole variable domain, remainder taken from reference TRBV30 and TRBJ2-3, is SQTIHQWPATLVQPVGSPLSLECTVEGTSNPNLYWYRQAAGRGLQLLFYSVGIGQISSEVPQNLSASRPQDRQFILSSKKLLLSDSGFYLCAWGPKGNTQYFGPGTRLTVL.

J is TRBJ1-2 and V is TRBV19; D perhaps matches TRBD1 (6 bases). V gave up 4 bases and J gave up 6 bases, with 12 bases separating them. The CDR3 has 13 amino acids. Germline lookup yields CDR1 LNHDA and CDR2 SQIVND (reference sequence). The CDR3 region is CASSTGTSNGYTF. DNA for the CDR3: TGTGCCAGTAGTACCGGGACATCTAATGGCTACACCTTC.